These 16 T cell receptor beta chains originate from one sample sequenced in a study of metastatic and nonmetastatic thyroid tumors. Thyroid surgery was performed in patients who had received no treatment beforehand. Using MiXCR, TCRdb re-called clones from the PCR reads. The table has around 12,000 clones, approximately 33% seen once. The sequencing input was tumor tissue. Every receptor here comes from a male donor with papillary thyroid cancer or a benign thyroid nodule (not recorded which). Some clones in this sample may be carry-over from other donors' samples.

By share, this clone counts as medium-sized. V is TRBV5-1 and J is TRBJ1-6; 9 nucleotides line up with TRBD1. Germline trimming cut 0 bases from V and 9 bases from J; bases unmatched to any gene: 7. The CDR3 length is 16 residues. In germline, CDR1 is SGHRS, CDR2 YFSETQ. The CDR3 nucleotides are TGCGCCAGCAGCTTGGAGACGACAGGGGGGAGTTCACCCCTCCACTTT. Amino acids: CASSLETTGGSSPLHF.

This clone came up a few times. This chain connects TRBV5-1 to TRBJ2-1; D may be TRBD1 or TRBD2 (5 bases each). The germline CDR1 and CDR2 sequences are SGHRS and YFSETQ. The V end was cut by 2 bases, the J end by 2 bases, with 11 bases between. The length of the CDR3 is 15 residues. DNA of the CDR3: TGCGCCAGCAGCTTTTCCGGGGCAACCTACAATGAGCAGTTCTTC. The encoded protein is CASSFSGATYNEQFF.

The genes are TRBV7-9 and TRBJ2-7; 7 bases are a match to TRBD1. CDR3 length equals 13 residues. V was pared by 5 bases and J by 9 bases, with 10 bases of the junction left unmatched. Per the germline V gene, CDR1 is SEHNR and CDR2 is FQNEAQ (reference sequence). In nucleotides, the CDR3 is TGTGCCAGCAGCGGACAGACAGGGATCGGGCAGTACTTC. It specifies CASSGQTGIGQYF. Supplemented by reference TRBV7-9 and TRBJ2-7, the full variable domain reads DTGVSQNPRHKITKRGQNVTFRCDPISEHNRLYWYRQTLGQGPEFLTYFQNEAQLEKSRLLSDRFSAERPKGSFSTLEIQRTEQGDSAMYLCASSGQTGIGQYFGPGTRLTVT.

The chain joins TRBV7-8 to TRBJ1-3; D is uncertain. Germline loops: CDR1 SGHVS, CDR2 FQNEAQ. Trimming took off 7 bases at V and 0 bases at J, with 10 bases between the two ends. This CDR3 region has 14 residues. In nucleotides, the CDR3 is TGTGCCAGCATCCCGGGGAGCTCTGGAAACACCATATATTTT. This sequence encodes CASIPGSSGNTIYF.

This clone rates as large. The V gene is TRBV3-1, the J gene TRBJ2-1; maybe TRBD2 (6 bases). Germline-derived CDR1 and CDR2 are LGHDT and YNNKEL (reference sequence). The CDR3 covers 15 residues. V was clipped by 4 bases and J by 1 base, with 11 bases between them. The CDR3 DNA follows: TGTGCCAGCAGCCCCATCGGGGGTTCCTACAATGAGCAGTTCTTC. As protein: CASSPIGGSYNEQFF.

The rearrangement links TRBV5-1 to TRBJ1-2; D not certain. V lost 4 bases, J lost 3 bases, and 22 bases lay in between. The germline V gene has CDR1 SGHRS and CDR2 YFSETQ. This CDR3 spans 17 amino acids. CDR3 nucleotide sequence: TGCGCCAGCAGCCCCGCCTTTGGTTTTTCGGCCCACTATGGCTACACCTTC. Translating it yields CASSPAFGFSAHYGYTF.

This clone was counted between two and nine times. The CDR3, as DNA: TGTGCCAGCAGTTTGATAGGGACAGGGAATGGCTACACCTTC. As protein: CASSLIGTGNGYTF. The rearrangement joins TRBV6-1 to TRBJ1-2; 9 positions match TRBD1. The CDR3 has 14 amino acids. The ends lost 5 bases at V and 6 bases at J; junction bases unmatched: 7. CDR1 and CDR2 from the germline V gene are MNHNS and SASEGT.

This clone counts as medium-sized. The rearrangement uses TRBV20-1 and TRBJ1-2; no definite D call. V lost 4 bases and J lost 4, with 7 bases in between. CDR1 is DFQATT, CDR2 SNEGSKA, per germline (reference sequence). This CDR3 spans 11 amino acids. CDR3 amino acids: CSATTGYGYTF. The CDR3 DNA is TGCAGTGCTACGACGGGCTATGGCTACACCTTC.

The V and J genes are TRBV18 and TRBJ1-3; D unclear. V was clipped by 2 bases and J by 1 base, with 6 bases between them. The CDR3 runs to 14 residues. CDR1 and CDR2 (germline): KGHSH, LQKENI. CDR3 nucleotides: TGTGCCAGCTCACCAGACCCGTCTGGAAACACCATATATTTT. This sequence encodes CASSPDPSGNTIYF.

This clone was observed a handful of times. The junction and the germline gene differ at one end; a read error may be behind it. The CDR3 DNA reads as TGCGCCAGCAGTCAAGCCCTCGCGGGACAGGGGGCGGAGTATGGCTACACCTTC. Its translation is CASSQALAGQGAEYGYTF. The chain couples TRBV4-1 to TRBJ1-2; 12 bases are shared with TRBD1. The V gene's germline CDR1 is MGHRA and CDR2 YSYEKL. The CDR3 sequence is 18 residues long.

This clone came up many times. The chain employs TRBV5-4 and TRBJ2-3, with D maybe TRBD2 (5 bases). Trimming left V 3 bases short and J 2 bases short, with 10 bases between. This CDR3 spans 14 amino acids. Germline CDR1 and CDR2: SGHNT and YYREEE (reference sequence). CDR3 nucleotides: TGTGCCAGCAGCTCCCGGACTGCCACAGATACGCAGTATTTT. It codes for CASSSRTATDTQYF.

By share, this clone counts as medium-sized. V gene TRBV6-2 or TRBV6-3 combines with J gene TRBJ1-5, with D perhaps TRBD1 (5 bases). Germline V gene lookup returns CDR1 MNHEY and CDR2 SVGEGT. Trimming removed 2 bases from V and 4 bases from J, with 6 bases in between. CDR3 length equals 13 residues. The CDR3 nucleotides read TGTGCCAGCAGTTACGGGGGAAATCAGCCCCAGCATTTT. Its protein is CASSYGGNQPQHF.

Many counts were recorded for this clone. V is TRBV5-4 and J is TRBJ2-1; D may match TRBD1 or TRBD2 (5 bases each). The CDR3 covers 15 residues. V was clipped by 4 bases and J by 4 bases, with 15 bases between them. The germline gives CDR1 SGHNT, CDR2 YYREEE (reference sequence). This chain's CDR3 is CASSPGPTLYNEQFF. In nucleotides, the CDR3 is TGTGCCAGCAGCCCGGGACCGACCCTATACAATGAGCAGTTCTTC.

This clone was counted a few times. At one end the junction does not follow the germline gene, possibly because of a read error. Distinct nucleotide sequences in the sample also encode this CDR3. The CDR3 is CASSLLWGFTDTQYF. DNA of the CDR3: TGTGCCAGCAGCTTGCTGTGGGGGTTCACAGATACGCAGTATTTT. This chain connects TRBV5-1 to TRBJ2-3, with D possibly being TRBD1 or TRBD2 (5 bases each). In germline, CDR1 is SGHRS, CDR2 YFSETQ. CDR3 size: 15 residues.

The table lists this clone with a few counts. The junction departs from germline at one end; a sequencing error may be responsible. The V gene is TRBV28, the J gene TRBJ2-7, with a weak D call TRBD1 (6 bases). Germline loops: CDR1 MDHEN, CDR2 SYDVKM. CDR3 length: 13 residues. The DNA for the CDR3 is TGTGTCAGCCGCGAGGGGGTCTCCTGCGAGCAGTACTTC. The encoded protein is CVSREGVSCEQYF.

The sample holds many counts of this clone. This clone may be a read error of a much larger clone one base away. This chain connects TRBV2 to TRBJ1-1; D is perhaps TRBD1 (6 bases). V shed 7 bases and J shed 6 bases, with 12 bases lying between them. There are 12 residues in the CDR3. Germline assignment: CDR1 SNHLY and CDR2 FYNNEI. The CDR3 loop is CASNPQGPEAFF. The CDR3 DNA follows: TGTGCCAGCAACCCTCAGGGGCCTGAAGCTTTCTTT.